One sample yielded the 15 T cell receptor beta chains listed below, sequenced in a study of cytomegalovirus exposure and HLA in healthy donors. It was with 60 Vbeta and 13 Jbeta primers that the PCR ran. TCRdb's copy holds only in-frame clones and misses some; the assay was immunoSEQ multiplex PCR. The sample comprises about 190,000 clones, around 86% of which are singletons, and about 5.7% rests with the top ten. The sample consisted of PBMCs. These TCRs come from a man aged 40-49 years in good health and CMV-seropositive.

This chain uses TRBV15 with TRBJ1-1, with D possibly being TRBD1 (5 bases). Germline CDR1 LNHNV, CDR2 YYDKDF (reference sequence). V dropped 1 base and J dropped 0 bases, with 12 bases sitting between them. CDR3 size: 16 residues. This chain's CDR3 is CATSRVPGPMNTEAFF. The CDR3 nucleotides read TGTGCCACCAGCAGAGTCCCAGGGCCCATGAACACTGAAGCTTTCTTT. Supplemented by reference TRBV15 and TRBJ1-1, the full variable domain reads DAMVIQNPRYQVTQFGKPVTLSCSQTLNHNVMYWYQQKSSQAPKLLFHYYDKDFNNEADTPDNFQSRRPNTSFCFLDIRSPGLGDTAMYLCATSRVPGPMNTEAFFGQGTRLTVV.

The chain is built from TRBV6-5 and TRBJ2-7; a possible D gene is TRBD2 (6 bases). CDR3 length: 13 residues. V dropped 6 bases and J dropped 1 base, with 10 bases sitting between them. CDR1 and CDR2 (germline): MNHEY, SVGAGI. The CDR3 DNA follows: TGTGCCAGCAGAAACGGGGGTTCCTACGAGCAGTACTTC. Protein product: CASRNGGSYEQYF.

The V and J genes are TRBV11-2 and TRBJ2-2, with D possibly TRBD1 on 6 matching bases. Germline-derived CDR1 and CDR2 are SGHAT and FQNNGV. The V and J ends lost 5 bases and 7 bases respectively, with 17 bases between them. There are 15 residues in the CDR3. The DNA for the CDR3 is TGTGCCAGCAGCCCGACGACAGGATTTGGCGGGGAGCTGTTTTTT. Protein: CASSPTTGFGGELFF.

The chain recombines TRBV27 with TRBJ2-1, with no clear D. Trimming removed 2 bases from V and 0 bases from J, with 8 bases in between. The CDR3 is made up of 15 amino acids. Germline CDR1 MNHEY, CDR2 SMNVEV (reference sequence). The CDR3 nucleotides are TGTGCCAGCAGTTTAATTCTTAGCTCCTACAATGAGCAGTTCTTC. Residues: CASSLILSSYNEQFF.

The chain combines TRBV29-1 with TRBJ2-2; 7 nucleotides agree with TRBD1. The CDR3 has 13 residues. Per germline, CDR1 SQVTM and CDR2 ANQGSEA. The trim removed 7 bases at V and 2 bases at J, leaving 4 bases unmatched. CDR3 DNA sequence: TGCAGCGCGGGACAGATCAACACCGGGGAGCTGTTTTTT. Protein: CSAGQINTGELFF.

CDR3 bases: TGCGCCAGCAGCTTGGGGTCGCAGGCACAAGAGACCCAGTACTTC. Its protein is CASSLGSQAQETQYF. This chain links TRBV5-1 with TRBJ2-5; no clear D gene. Trimming took off 0 bases at V and 2 bases at J, with 11 bases between the two ends. Germline V CDR1 and CDR2: SGHRS, YFSETQ. This CDR3 comprises 15 residues.

The rearrangement joins TRBV6-5 to TRBJ1-1, with unresolved D. The CDR3 has 14 amino acids. Germline CDR1 is MNHEY and CDR2 is SVGAGI. V was cut by 5 bases and J by 1 base, with 11 bases left in between. CDR3 nucleotides: TGTGCCAGCAGTGAATGGGAGAGGAACACTGAAGCTTTCTTT. Translating it yields CASSEWERNTEAFF.

This clone was recorded a few times. This chain connects TRBV5-6 to TRBJ1-1, with D perhaps matching TRBD1 (6 bases). The germline CDR1 and CDR2 sequences are SGHDT and YYEEEE. The germline V and J ends were trimmed by 1 base and 6 bases, with 16 bases remaining between them. CDR3 size: 15 residues. The CDR3 DNA sequence: TGTGCCAGCAGCTTGCCCCGAGGGGAGGGGGCTGAAGCTTTCTTT. It specifies CASSLPRGEGAEAFF.

The V call is TRBV7-8, the J call TRBJ1-3, with a possible D match to TRBD1 (6 bases). The CDR3 is 14 amino acids. The ends were cut back, 2 bases at V and 3 bases at J, with 8 bases in the middle. Germline V gene data show CDR1 as SGHVS and CDR2 as FQNEAQ. This CDR3 reads CASSLRTVGNTIYF. Written as DNA, the CDR3 is TGTGCCAGCAGCTTAAGGACAGTTGGAAACACCATATATTTT.

This chain uses TRBV7-9 with TRBJ1-3; D is uncertain. The CDR3 is made up of 15 amino acids. CDR1 and CDR2 (germline): SEHNR, FQNEAQ (reference sequence). Trimming cost V 5 bases and J 0 bases, with 11 bases left between them. The CDR3 sequence is CASSHPQASGNTIYF. The CDR3 DNA sequence: TGTGCCAGCAGCCACCCGCAGGCCTCTGGAAACACCATATATTTT.

The chain recombines TRBV5-1 with TRBJ2-7, with D tentatively TRBD1 (6 bases). Germline V gene lookup returns CDR1 SGHRS and CDR2 YFSETQ. The CDR3 loop spans 17 amino acids. Trimming cost V 4 bases and J 1 base, with 21 bases left between them. CDR3 sequence (DNA): TGCGCCAGCAGCGGTCCGCGGCCCCGGACAGAATCCTACGAGCAGTACTTC. Its protein product is CASSGPRPRTESYEQYF.

The CDR3 DNA sequence: TGTGCCAGTAGTGGAAAAACGGGACAGGGGGCGGGTGAGCAGTACTTC. Translating it yields CASSGKTGQGAGEQYF. V is TRBV19 and J is TRBJ2-7, with TRBD1 matching over 12 bases. Germline V gene data show CDR1 as LNHDA and CDR2 as SQIVND (reference sequence). Germline trimming cut 5 bases from V and 7 bases from J; bases unmatched to any gene: 12. This CDR3 region has 16 residues.

The rearrangement links TRBV21-1 to TRBJ2-3; the DNA was not compared with TRBD1, the D call given in the table. TRBV21-1 is assigned pseudogene status. This CDR3 has 15 residues. The CDR3 nucleotides read TGTGCCAGCATTACAAAGGGGTGGGATGCAGATACGCAGTATTTT. It specifies CASITKGWDADTQYF.

CDR3 sequence reads: CASSSGLARGAFF. Here the CDR3 DNA reads TGTGCCAGCAGCTCGGGACTCGCAAGGGGAGCTTTCTTT. The chain combines TRBV11-2 with TRBJ1-1; D possibly corresponds to TRBD1 (5 bases). CDR1 is SGHAT and CDR2 is FQNNGV in the germline V gene. The CDR3 contains 13 residues. V dropped 4 bases and J dropped 10 bases, with 16 bases sitting between them.

The chain carries TRBV6-6 and TRBJ2-7; 7 nucleotides align to TRBD1. V was pared by 10 bases and J by 2 bases, with 8 bases of the junction left unmatched. The CDR3 is made up of 13 amino acids. From germline, CDR1 is MNHNY and CDR2 SVGAGI (reference sequence). CDR3 DNA: TGTGCCACTTACCGGGACAGAGCCTACGAGCAGTACTTC. Its protein product is CATYRDRAYEQYF.